This TCR beta chain was sequenced during a study of T cells expressing NK-cell markers. The wider study: Obtained from sorted CD3+CD56+NKG2C+, CD3+CD56+NKG2C- and CD3+CD56-NKG2C+ T cells were the TCR beta repertoires. Study observations and caveats: Four of the donors also had these clonotypes leading their CD3+CD56-NKG2C+ fraction.

The CDR3 length is 12 residues. Looked up from germline, CDR1 is ENHRY and CDR2 is SYGVKD. Worth noting for this clonotype: Antigen: not known.

TCRdb reanalyzed the 5' RACE reads, giving one entry per CDR3 protein sequence and no DNA. This table lists 500,000 or so distinct CDR3 sequences. The chain recombines TRBV10-3 with TRBJ2-1. This receptor was taken from a man in his late teens or twenties in good health. Sequencing used blood T cells: a sorted CD56 or NKG2C T cell subset, CD4+ or CD8+ T cells, or bulk PBMC T cells (not recorded which). The CDR3 loop is CARRSMSNEQFF.